The entry below gives a single T cell receptor (beta chain) sequence along with its context. As yet, its antigen is unknown. Profiled with immunoSEQ multiplex PCR; TCRdb holds only in-frame clones, not every one. The data show 95,000 to 110,000 clones, around nine tenths seen once. This sample is part of a study of T cell responses to AZD1222 COVID-19 vaccine. Regarding the study as a whole: Only a handful of AZD1222 recipients, roughly six in all, had baseline seropositivity. A mostly white British donor set with more females was recruited, and clonal diversity was possibly underestimated.

V was shortened by 4 bases and J by 4 bases, with 8 bases between the two germline ends. The CDR3 has 12 residues. Germline V gene lookup returns CDR1 LGHDT and CDR2 YNNKEL (reference sequence). The TCR comes from an adult in good health. The input for sequencing was peripheral blood, taken on day 0 of AZD1222 vaccination. The V and J genes are TRBV3-1 (or the pseudogene TRBV3-2) and TRBJ2-7; D unclear. The CDR3 DNA is TGTGCCAGCAGCCTCACAGATTACGAGCAGTACTTC. Translation gives CASSLTDYEQYF.